The rows below give T cell receptor beta chains drawn from one sample of a study of CD8 T cells in ankylosing spondylitis. TCRdb reanalysed the 5' RACE reads using MiXCR and keeps one entry per CDR3 protein. Of approximately 110,000 distinct CDR3 sequences in the sample, about 25% were seen once. The material sequenced was synovial fluid, either unsorted or a sorted T cell fraction (not recorded which). All receptors come from a male donor with ankylosing spondylitis. The CDR3 runs from the conserved cysteine through the conserved F or W. The D gene is left open where the match is weak. Where a row states a size, it is once, few, many or the class of an expanded clone; other rows omit it.

clone_size d_call j_call v_call cdr3_nt cdr3_aa
few - TRBJ1-2 TRBV20-1 TGCAGTGCTAGTTTCTGGGGATCTGGCTATGGCTACACCTTC CSASFWGSGYGYTF
many TRBD1 TRBJ2-1 TRBV5-1 TGCGCCAGCAGCCGGGGGGGACAGGGGTCCTACAATGAGCAGTTCTTC CASSRGGQGSYNEQFF
few TRBD2 TRBJ2-4 TRBV28 TGTGCCAGCAGTTCCGGGACTAGCGGGAGAAACATTCAGTACTTC CASSSGTSGRNIQYF
once TRBD2 TRBJ2-5 TRBV20-1 TGCAGTGCTAGAGGTCTAGCGGGACGCCCCGGTAAAGAGACCCAGTACTTC CSARGLAGRPGKETQYF
- - TRBJ2-2 TRBV6-1 TGTGCCAGCAGCCCTAGATGGAGCACCGGGGAGCTGTTTTTT CASSPRWSTGELFF
- - TRBJ2-2 TRBV27 TGTGCCAGCAGGGCAAGGTGCACCGGGGAGCTGTTTTTT CASRARCTGELFF
- TRBD2 TRBJ2-1 TRBV19 TGTGCCAGTAGAGACCCGGGAGGTAGTCTTGAGCAGTTCTTC CASRDPGGSLEQFF
- - TRBJ1-4 TRBV3-1 TGTGCCAGCAGCCGCCGGGCCCACAGCGATGAAAAACTGTTTTTT CASSRRAHSDEKLFF
- TRBD2 TRBJ2-1 TRBV6-2/TRBV6-3 TGTGCCAGCAGACGGTCGGATGGACTAGCGGATTACAATGAGCAGTTCTTC CASRRSDGLADYNEQFF
few - TRBJ1-2 TRBV14 TGTGCCAGCAGCCAAGATCGAGGCACCGCCGGCTACACCTTC CASSQDRGTAGYTF
few - TRBJ2-1 TRBV5-1 TGCGCCAGCAGCTTGGAGGTTGGCTCCTACAATGAGCAGTTCTTC CASSLEVGSYNEQFF
few TRBD1 TRBJ1-4 TRBV20-1 TGCAGTGCTAGGCGGCCGGGACAGCCTAATGAAAAACTGTTTTTT CSARRPGQPNEKLFF
- TRBD2 TRBJ2-1 TRBV20-1 TGCAGTGCTAGAGATCCCACTAGCGGGCCCTACAATGAGCAGTTCTTC CSARDPTSGPYNEQFF
few TRBD2 TRBJ2-2 TRBV20-1 TGCAGTGCTAGGGTACTAGCGGGAGGAGACACCGGGGAGCTGTTTTTT CSARVLAGGDTGELFF
- - TRBJ2-3 TRBV3-1 TGTGCCAGCAGCCACTACGGGACCGATACGCAGTATTTT CASSHYGTDTQYF
- TRBD2 TRBJ2-2 TRBV23-1 TGCGCCAGCAGTGCCGGACTAGCGGCGAACACCGGGGAGCTGTTTTTT CASSAGLAANTGELFF
- - TRBJ2-2 TRBV20-1 TGCAGTGCTAGAGATGCAGGGACTGGGGGCACCGGGGAGCTGTTTTTT CSARDAGTGGTGELFF
few - TRBJ1-5 TRBV9 TGTGCCAGCAGCGTATCGGACAATCAGCCCCAGCATTTT CASSVSDNQPQHF
few - TRBJ2-1 TRBV11-1 TGTGCCAGCAGCTTCGTCGGTGGCAGGATGGCCAATGAGCAGTTCTTC CASSFVGGRMANEQFF
- - TRBJ1-6 TRBV30 TGTGCCTGGAGAAGACAGGACCTTAATTCACCCCTCCACTTT CAWRRQDLNSPLHF
many TRBD2 TRBJ2-1 TRBV2 TGTGCCAGCCAAGTCCCGGGGGGTGAAGGTGAGCAGTTCTTC CASQVPGGEGEQFF
few TRBD2 TRBJ2-2 TRBV12-3/TRBV12-4 TGTGCCAGCAGTTTAGCGCGCGCGGGAGAAACCGGGGAGCTGTTTTTT CASSLARAGETGELFF
many - TRBJ2-5 TRBV4-1 TGCGCCAGCAGCCAAGGTTGGGACATTAAAGAGACCCAGTACTTC CASSQGWDIKETQYF
- - TRBJ2-1 TRBV11-2 TGTGCCAGCAGCTCTAGGACTATCCCCGGCAATGAGCAGTTCTTC CASSSRTIPGNEQFF
- - TRBJ1-1 TRBV20-1 TGCAGTGCTCCACCGGCGGGGAGGGACACTGAAGCTTTCTTT CSAPPAGRDTEAFF
few TRBD2 TRBJ2-3 TRBV11-2 TGTGCCAGCAGCTCCACTAGCGGGACACTCAGATCAGATACGCAGTATTTT CASSSTSGTLRSDTQYF
few TRBD2 TRBJ2-7 TRBV30 TGTGCCTGGAGTGTCTTAGCGGGAGGTCCTCTCTCCTACGAGCAGTACTTC CAWSVLAGGPLSYEQYF
- TRBD1 TRBJ2-3 TRBV20-1 TGCAGTTCCCTCAGACAGGGCCCAGATACGCAGTATTTT CSSLRQGPDTQYF
many - TRBJ1-2 TRBV7-2 TGTGCCAGCAGCTTCGGCGGGCAGGGTATTGTCTATGGCTACACCTTC CASSFGGQGIVYGYTF
few - TRBJ2-5 TRBV3-1 TGTGCCAGCAGCCAAGAGGTGCGAGAGACCCAGTACTTC CASSQEVRETQYF
- - TRBJ1-6 TRBV7-2 TGTGCCAGCGGACTGGAGCAACCCCTCCACTTT CASGLEQPLHF
medium-sized - TRBJ2-1 TRBV30 TGTGCCTGGACGGGCAGGAGCGATGAGCAGTTCTTC CAWTGRSDEQFF
- TRBD2 TRBJ2-2 TRBV24-1 TGTGCCACCAGTCCTCACCCGGGGGCGGGAGGAGGCACCGGGGAGCTGTTTTTT CATSPHPGAGGGTGELFF
many - TRBJ1-1 TRBV19 TGTGCCAGTAGTATCGACAGCCAGAACACTGAAGCTTTCTTT CASSIDSQNTEAFF
medium-sized TRBD2 TRBJ2-5 TRBV4-2 TGTGCCAGCAGCAGAACTAGCGGGCAAGAGACCCAGTACTTC CASSRTSGQETQYF
many TRBD2 TRBJ2-7 TRBV6-1 TGTGCCAGCAGCCGAGCGGGAGAACGCGAGCAGTACTTC CASSRAGEREQYF
many TRBD1 TRBJ2-5 TRBV20-1 TGCAGTGCTAGGCGACAGGGGGGGGAGACCCAGTACTTC CSARRQGGETQYF
few - TRBJ1-2 TRBV5-1 TGCGCCACGGGAGTCGACAGACACTATGGCTACACCTTC CATGVDRHYGYTF
many - TRBJ1-5 TRBV5-6 TGTGCCAGCAGCTTGGCGGCTAGCAATCAGCCCCAGCATTTT CASSLAASNQPQHF
- - TRBJ2-7 TRBV7-9 TGTGCCAGCAGCTTTGGCCTGACAGGATACTACGAGCAGTACTTC CASSFGLTGYYEQYF
few - TRBJ1-2 TRBV30 TGTGCCTGCCAACGTGGAACTAACTATGGCTACACCTTC CACQRGTNYGYTF
medium-sized - TRBJ1-5 TRBV6-6 TGTGCCAGCAGTAGGGGGACAAATCAGCCCCAGCATTTT CASSRGTNQPQHF
- - TRBJ2-2 TRBV7-2 TGTGCCAGCAGCGATAGACAGGTCGGGGAGCTGTTTTTT CASSDRQVGELFF
few - TRBJ2-3 TRBV15 TGTGCCACCAGCAGAGATCAGCCCACCTGGAGTGCAAGCAGGGATACGCAGTATTTT CATSRDQPTWSASRDTQYF
- - TRBJ2-1 TRBV7-9 TGTGCCAGCAGCTTAGAGGTCAATGAGCAGTTCTTC CASSLEVNEQFF
- - TRBJ2-2 TRBV12-3/TRBV12-4 TGTGCCAGCAGTTTAAGGCGGGGCGGGACCGGGGAGCTGTTTTTT CASSLRRGGTGELFF
few - TRBJ1-1 TRBV14 TGTGCCAGCAGCCAAGGGCGGAACACTGAAGCTTTCTTT CASSQGRNTEAFF
- - TRBJ1-3 TRBV4-2 TGTGCCAGCAGCCAGGCGACGGGTCTTGACTCTGGAAACACCATATATTTT CASSQATGLDSGNTIYF
- - TRBJ2-3 TRBV7-9 TGTGCCAGCAGTCGCACGGTACCGGGGCCCACAGATACGCAGTATTTT CASSRTVPGPTDTQYF
- TRBD1 TRBJ2-7 TRBV7-2 TGTGCCAGCAGCTTGCTGCTACAGGGGTACGAGCAGTACTTC CASSLLLQGYEQYF
few TRBD1 TRBJ1-5 TRBV7-9 TGTGCCAGCAGCCCCCAAGGGACAGGCCACAATCAGCCCCAGCATTTT CASSPQGTGHNQPQHF